This T cell receptor (beta chain) is drawn from a study of Ad26.COV2.S vaccination and SARS-CoV-2 variants. Whole-study context: As a participant in COV1001, the donor was in the Ad26.COV2.S trial arm. Ad26.COV2.S shots went into the muscle once or twice, 56 days apart.

CDR3 length: 14 residues. V was shortened by 3 bases and J by 5 bases, with 11 bases between the two germline ends. The germline V gene encodes CDR1 KGHSH and CDR2 LQKENI. This table comes from immunoSEQ multiplex PCR, and its TCRdb copy is limited to in-frame clones, with some not included. The table has under 550,000 clones, more than 80% seen once. The treatment was: approximately 18 received Ad26.COV2.S at low or high dose, single or two shots; about 5 received placebo; per-sample allocation not given. The samples date from day 63 after the first vaccine or placebo injection. Regarding this clone: No antigen is known for it.

Study-level points and caveats: Substantial response breadth was reportedly seen for spike-specific CD8+ and CD4+ T cells after vaccination. Placebo and vaccine recipients had non-spike TCR breadth that was similar.

This chain joins TRBV18 and TRBJ1-5; weak D call: TRBD1 (6 bases). Here the sequenced sample was peripheral blood, taken in a trial of Ad26.COV2.S vaccine versus placebo. The source is a person between 18 and 65 years old who received the Ad26.COV2.S COVID-19 vaccine or a placebo. CDR3 amino acids: CASSPQGLDQPQHF. The CDR3 DNA is TGTGCCAGCTCACCGCAGGGGCTGGATCAGCCCCAGCATTTT.